This TCR beta chain was profiled in a study of OX40 agonist ivuxolimab in advanced cancers. Looking at the study overall: Ivuxolimab, which patients received intravenously every 2 weeks, was dosed at 0.01 to 10 mg/kg.

A word on this clone: Its antigen is not known.

This table comes from immunoSEQ multiplex PCR, and its TCRdb copy is limited to in-frame clones, with some not included. The sample holds 35,000 to 40,000 clones, about 80% seen once. Germline V gene data show CDR1 as SGHTA and CDR2 as FQGNSA. The CDR3 totals 13 residues. V lost 1 base and J lost 4; bases outside the gene matches: 0. Study-wide results and limits: Within 6 weeks, CD4+ and CD8+ blood T cells expanded clonally at 0.1 to 3.0 mg/kg.

The gene calls are TRBV7-2 and TRBJ1-1; TRBD1 matches at 7 bases. The clonotype originates from an adult with an advanced solid tumor such as melanoma, head and neck, liver or kidney cancer. This sample comprised CD4+ or CD8+ T cells sorted from blood, obtained in a trial of the OX40 agonist ivuxolimab. CDR3 bases: TGTGCCAGCAGCTTAGGGACAGGCACTGAAGCTTTCTTT. Translation: CASSLGTGTEAFF.